A single sample is the source of the 29 T cell receptor beta chains below, sequenced in a study of T-cell memory formation after mild COVID-19 (dated by TCRdb to the early 2020s). The library relied on 5' RACE. The instrument given in TCRdb is Illumina NovaSeq 6000. Using fastp at Q25 and MiXCR, TCRdb reprocessed the public reads and kept productive beta chains. Rows merge per CDR3 protein into single entries with the most common DNA and genes. The table for this sample lists approximately 290,000 distinct CDR3 sequences; 8% to 9% of them were counted only once. The top ten clones comprise around a fifth of the sample. What was sequenced was PBMCs or a T cell subset sorted from them (not recorded which). These receptor sequences come from a man in his late teens or twenties who had mild COVID-19 (a few samples of this study predate the infection). The sample titles of this study are shuffled in the database, so cell type and time point are left out; the donor was told from shared clones.

The table lists this clonotype with many counts. The rearrangement joins TRBV20-1 to TRBJ1-1; 7 bases are shared with TRBD1. In germline, CDR1 is DFQATT, CDR2 SNEGSKA (reference sequence). The trim removed 6 bases at V and 3 bases at J, leaving 7 bases unmatched. This CDR3 spans 13 amino acids. The CDR3 loop reads CSARSDRDTEAFF. CDR3 nucleotides: TGCAGTGCCCGCAGTGACAGGGACACTGAAGCTTTCTTT.

This clonotype appeared a few times. V is TRBV6-5 and J is TRBJ1-1; D might be TRBD1 (5 bases). The CDR3 loop spans 16 amino acids. Per the germline V gene, CDR1 is MNHEY and CDR2 is SVGAGI. Trimming left V 2 bases short and J 3 bases short, with 16 bases between. CDR3 sequence reads: CASSYTLGTSYTEAFF. The CDR3, as DNA: TGTGCCAGCAGTTACACCCTCGGGACCTCCTACACTGAAGCTTTCTTT.

This clonotype was recorded many times. The chain carries TRBV12-3 or TRBV12-4 and TRBJ2-7, with D uncertain. This CDR3 contains 15 residues. V lost 6 bases and J lost 2, with 17 bases in between. The DNA for the CDR3 is TGTGCCAGCAGCCCCTTCTTCAACGGTCCCTACGAGCAGTACTTC. Its protein product is CASSPFFNGPYEQYF.

The chain carries TRBV7-8 and TRBJ1-2; the D gene is possibly TRBD1 (5 bases). The ends were cut back, 5 bases at V and 6 bases at J, with 16 bases in the middle. CDR3 length: 14 amino acids. Germline CDR1 is SGHVS and CDR2 is FQNEAQ. The CDR3 bases are TGTGCCAGCAGCCTCAGGGCGTCGGTCAATGGCTACACCTTC. Encoded protein: CASSLRASVNGYTF.

This clonotype was seen only a few times. V is TRBV4-3 and J is TRBJ1-6, with TRBD1 as a possible D gene (6 bases). The V gene lost 2 bases and the J gene lost 4 bases, with 15 bases spanning the gap. CDR1 LGHNA and CDR2 YSLEER come from the germline V gene. There are 17 residues in the CDR3. This CDR3 is CASSQLPAGEYNSPLHF. In nucleotides, the CDR3 is TGCGCCAGCAGCCAACTCCCAGCAGGGGAATATAATTCACCCCTCCACTTT.

V gene TRBV4-1 combines with J gene TRBJ2-2; TRBD2 aligns across 8 bases. The trim removed 8 bases at V and 4 bases at J, leaving 12 bases unmatched. The CDR3 runs 16 residues. Germline assignment: CDR1 MGHRA and CDR2 YSYEKL. CDR3 sequence (DNA): TGCGCCAGCTATGACATTGGCGGGGGGTCCACCGGGGAGCTGTTTTTT. Protein product: CASYDIGGGSTGELFF.

CDR3 loop: CASSWGQEQFF. The CDR3, as DNA: TGTGCCAGCAGCTGGGGACAGGAGCAGTTCTTC. The chain has TRBV5-5 and TRBJ2-1, with 7 positions matching TRBD1. The CDR3 has 11 residues. After removal of 3 bases from V and 10 bases from J, the junction contained 1 base not matched to a gene. Germline loops: CDR1 SGHKS, CDR2 YYEKEE (reference sequence). The full variable domain, completed using reference TRBV5-5 and TRBJ2-1, is DAGVTQSPTHLIKTRGQQVTLRCSPISGHKSVSWYQQVLGQGPQFIFQYYEKEERGRGNFPDRFSARQFPNYSSELNVNALLLGDSALYLCASSWGQEQFFGPGTRLTVL.

Ten or more counts support this clonotype. The J gene is TRBJ2-2, the V gene TRBV12-3 or TRBV12-4; 8 bases fit TRBD1. Losses at the gene ends were 8 bases for V and 4 bases for J; bases not matched to a gene: 9. The CDR3 consists of 15 residues. The CDR3 sequence: CASVTGGTFTGELFF. The CDR3 region has the DNA TGTGCCAGCGTCACAGGGGGGACTTTCACCGGGGAGCTGTTTTTT.

This chain uses TRBV9 with TRBJ2-7; D unclear. CDR1 SGDLS and CDR2 YYNGEE come from the germline V gene. With 4 bases removed from V and 7 bases from J, the gap between germline ends came to 15 bases. This CDR3 comprises 13 residues. The CDR3 spells CASSLYLTNEQYF. CDR3 bases: TGTGCCAGCAGCCTATACCTTACTAATGAGCAGTACTTC.

Many counts were recorded for this clonotype. This chain connects TRBV18 to TRBJ1-1; possible D gene TRBD1, 5 bases. From germline, CDR1 is KGHSH and CDR2 LQKENI. The CDR3 is 21 amino acids. Trimming left V 1 base short and J 0 bases short, with 27 bases between. CDR3 region: CASSPRASRSGQGNMNTEAFF. In DNA form, the CDR3 reads TGTGCCAGCTCACCACGCGCAAGTCGTTCGGGGCAGGGAAATATGAACACTGAAGCTTTCTTT.

V and J are TRBV5-4 and TRBJ1-1; D ambiguous. Trimming removed 0 bases at V and 2 bases at J, with 11 bases between. Germline V gene data show CDR1 as SGHNT and CDR2 as YYREEE (reference sequence). This CDR3 has 15 amino acids. Written as DNA, the CDR3 is TGTGCCAGCAGCTTGGAGGTAACGGCAAACACTGAAGCTTTCTTT. Translation: CASSLEVTANTEAFF.

This clonotype was observed a handful of times. J is TRBJ2-5 and V is TRBV5-4, with 9 bases that match TRBD2. Germline CDR1 reads SGHNT; CDR2 reads YYREEE (reference sequence). The junction had 5 bases not matched to a gene; V was cut back by 4 bases and J by 1 base. The CDR3 sequence is 15 residues long. The CDR3 sequence is CASSTVAGAQETQYF. The CDR3 nucleotides are TGTGCCAGCAGCACCGTAGCGGGGGCCCAAGAGACCCAGTACTTC. The entire variable domain, with the rest obtained from reference TRBV5-4 and TRBJ2-5, is as follows: ETGVTQSPTHLIKTRGQQVTLRCSSQSGHNTVSWYQQALGQGPQFIFQYYREEENGRGNFPPRFSGLQFPNYSSELNVNALELDDSALYLCASSTVAGAQETQYFGPGTRLLVL.

CDR3 sequence: CASSLTGGSDSPLHF. DNA for the CDR3: TGTGCCAGCAGCTTGACCGGAGGGTCCGATTCACCCCTCCACTTT. The chain joins TRBV7-9 to TRBJ1-6; D call uncertain. V was trimmed by 3 bases and J by 8 bases, leaving 14 bases between them. Germline values: CDR1 SEHNR, CDR2 FQNEAQ (reference sequence). The CDR3 consists of 15 residues.

This clonotype has ten or more counts. The V call is TRBV6-5, the J call TRBJ2-7; D possibly corresponds to TRBD1 (7 bases). V dropped 5 bases and J dropped 4 bases, with 18 bases sitting between them. CDR1 and CDR2 (germline): MNHEY, SVGAGI. The CDR3 is made up of 15 amino acids. The CDR3 region has the DNA TGTGCCAGCAGTACGAGGGGGGACAGTTTTTACGAGCAGTACTTC. This encodes CASSTRGDSFYEQYF.

This clonotype turned up a few times. This chain links TRBV28 with TRBJ2-5; 10 bases are shared with TRBD2. The CDR3 runs 14 residues. V dropped 5 bases and J dropped 5; count of bases not matched to a gene: 5. Germline V gene lookup returns CDR1 MDHEN and CDR2 SYDVKM. The CDR3 here is CASSQGLATETQYF. CDR3 DNA sequence: TGTGCCAGCAGTCAGGGACTAGCGACGGAGACCCAGTACTTC.

As concerns this clonotype: The junction does not match germline at one end; this may be a read error. The chain recombines TRBV4-1 with TRBJ1-3, with D uncertain. Germline CDR1 reads MGHRA; CDR2 reads YSYEKL. This CDR3 region has 12 residues. DNA for the CDR3: TGCGCCAGCAGCCAAGACAATCGAGACGTATCTTTT. The encoded protein is CASSQDNRDVSF.

The chain is built from TRBV3-1 and TRBJ2-2; D gene unclear. This CDR3 is 17 amino acids long. Germline V gives CDR1 LGHDT, CDR2 YNNKEL (reference sequence). Trimming cost V 4 bases and J 0 bases, with 15 bases left between them. CDR3 loop: CASSRPPGSANTGELFF. CDR3 in DNA: TGTGCCAGCAGCCGGCCCCCTGGGTCCGCGAACACCGGGGAGCTGTTTTTT. Filled out from reference TRBV3-1 and TRBJ2-2, the complete variable domain reads DTAVSQTPKYLVTQMGNDKSIKCEQNLGHDTMYWYKQDSKKFLKIMFSYNNKELIINETVPNRFSPKSPDKAHLNLHINSLELGDSAVYFCASSRPPGSANTGELFFGEGSRLTVL.

This clonotype has just a few counts. This chain uses TRBV10-3 with TRBJ2-7, with no clear D. Between the trimmed V and J ends, which lost 10 bases and 2 bases, there was a span of 12 bases. Germline CDR1 is ENHRY and CDR2 is SYGVKD. This CDR3 comprises 12 residues. The CDR3, as DNA: TGTGCCACTTCCCTTGAAGCCTACGAGCAGTACGTC. Its protein is CATSLEAYEQYV.

This clonotype came up a few times. The J gene is TRBJ1-2, the V gene TRBV20-1; D remains unclear. Germline assignment: CDR1 DFQATT and CDR2 SNEGSKA (reference sequence). Between the trimmed V and J ends, which lost 2 bases and 7 bases, there was a span of 17 bases. This CDR3 has 14 residues. CDR3 loop: CSARPADGLGGYTF. The DNA for the CDR3 is TGCAGTGCTAGACCAGCGGACGGCCTCGGTGGCTACACCTTC.

This clonotype was observed a handful of times. V and J are TRBV20-1 and TRBJ1-5, with 11 bases identical to TRBD1. This CDR3 spans 16 amino acids. Looked up from germline, CDR1 is DFQATT and CDR2 is SNEGSKA (reference sequence). The V segment lost 4 bases and the J segment 7 bases; nucleotides outside the gene matches: 12. The CDR3 DNA follows: TGCAGTGCTATCCTCCCCGGAGGGACAGGGGGACAGCCCCAGCATTTT. It codes for CSAILPGGTGGQPQHF.

This clonotype was seen ten or more times. The genes are TRBV7-2 and TRBJ2-3; D uncertain. CDR1 and CDR2 (germline): SGHTA, FQGNSA. The CDR3 is 14 residues long. Trimming took 6 bases from V and 1 from J, leaving 11 bases between them. In DNA, the CDR3 is TGTGCCAGCAGGACCACTGTGGGCACAGATACGCAGTATTTT. It yields the protein CASRTTVGTDTQYF.

This clonotype was seen more than once but under ten times. V and J are TRBV20-1 and TRBJ1-2; tentatively, D is TRBD1 (5 bases). Germline V lookup: CDR1 DFQATT, CDR2 SNEGSKA (reference sequence). The CDR3 has 13 residues. V lost 5 bases and J lost 2, with 12 bases in between. CDR3 in DNA: TGCAGTGCTTTGGACACCACCAACTATGGCTACACCTTC. Translated: CSALDTTNYGYTF.

At least ten counts were recorded for this clonotype. This chain links TRBV5-1 with TRBJ1-3, with a tentative D call TRBD1 (5 bases). This CDR3 is 15 amino acids long. CDR1 and CDR2 (germline): SGHRS, YFSETQ. V lost 0 bases to trimming and J lost 2 bases, with 9 bases between them. CDR3 region: CASSLAGRAGNTIYF. The DNA for the CDR3 is TGCGCCAGCAGCTTGGCCGGCAGGGCTGGAAACACCATATATTTT.

This clonotype was seen a handful of times. This chain links TRBV9 with TRBJ1-4, with 7 nucleotides matching TRBD1. The CDR3 is made up of 15 amino acids. CDR1 is SGDLS and CDR2 is YYNGEE in the germline V gene. Unmatched junction bases numbered 2, after V lost 3 bases and J lost 0 bases. This chain's CDR3 is CASSGQGSTNEKLFF. CDR3 DNA sequence: TGTGCCAGCAGCGGACAGGGTTCAACTAATGAAAAACTGTTTTTT.

V and J are TRBV3-1 and TRBJ1-2, with a possible D match to TRBD1 (5 bases). The CDR3 covers 14 residues. The germline V gene encodes CDR1 LGHDT and CDR2 YNNKEL (reference sequence). Trimming shortened V by 1 base and J by 8 bases, and 14 bases separated the two germline ends. In DNA, the CDR3 is TGTGCCAGCAGCCAAGGGCTGGCCAGGGCAGGCTACACCTTC. This gives the protein CASSQGLARAGYTF.

This clonotype was recorded many times. The J gene is TRBJ2-6, the V gene TRBV19; D gene ambiguous. The germline CDR1 and CDR2 sequences are LNHDA and SQIVND (reference sequence). The CDR3 is 16 amino acids. Trimming stripped 4 bases from V and 0 bases from J, with 10 bases between. In DNA, the CDR3 is TGTGCCAGTAGTAACACAGCGAACTCTGGGGCCAACGTCCTGACTTTC. This gives the protein CASSNTANSGANVLTF.

Only a few counts were recorded for this clonotype. The J gene is TRBJ2-2, the V gene TRBV6-5, with D hard to call. The CDR3 extends over 13 amino acids. Trimming took off 4 bases at V and 6 bases at J, with 9 bases between the two ends. Germline V gives CDR1 MNHEY, CDR2 SVGAGI. The CDR3 coding sequence is TGTGCCAGCAGTTCCGTCCGGGCCGGGGAGCTGTTTTTT. The encoded protein is CASSSVRAGELFF.

This clonotype was counted between two and nine times. The rearrangement uses TRBV7-2 and TRBJ2-7, with TRBD2 identical over 9 bases. The CDR3 runs 14 residues. Trimming removed 3 bases from V and 3 bases from J; junction bases left unmatched: 3. Germline CDR1 reads SGHTA; CDR2 reads FQGNSA. This chain's CDR3 is CASSFARGGYEQYF. CDR3 bases: TGTGCCAGCAGCTTTGCGCGGGGGGGCTACGAGCAGTACTTC. Filled out from reference TRBV7-2 and TRBJ2-7, the complete variable domain reads GAGVSQSPSNKVTEKGKDVELRCDPISGHTALYWYRQSLGQGLEFLIYFQGNSAPDKSGLPSDRFSAERTGGSVSTLTIQRTQQEDSAVYLCASSFARGGYEQYFGPGTRLTVT.

The rearrangement uses TRBV7-6 and TRBJ2-5, with D possibly being TRBD2 (6 bases). CDR1 and CDR2 from the germline V gene are SGHVS and FNYEAQ. Trimming left V 5 bases short and J 2 bases short, with 15 bases between. CDR3 length: 15 residues. This CDR3 reads CASSRVWGRQETQYF. The DNA for the CDR3 is TGTGCCAGCAGCCGCGTTTGGGGGAGGCAAGAGACCCAGTACTTC.